What follows are 19 T cell receptor beta chains derived from one specimen sequenced in a study of blood T cell repertoires in COVID-19. TCRdb's table, derived via immunoSEQ multiplex PCR, lists solely in-frame clones and lacks some. The sample consists of approximately 300,000 clones, 86% of them appearing once. The sample consisted of peripheral blood. These receptors were collected from a woman in her forties or fifties with acute or convalescent COVID-19.

This chain uses TRBV19 with TRBJ2-7, with a possible D match to TRBD2 (6 bases). Germline loops: CDR1 LNHDA, CDR2 SQIVND (reference sequence). The CDR3 is 13 amino acids. V lost 6 bases and J 2 bases, leaving 11 bases between the germline ends. The DNA for the CDR3 is TGTGCCAGTAGCCGGGACTTCGCCTACGAGCAGTACTTC. It encodes CASSRDFAYEQYF.

The count of this clone is one. This chain uses TRBV7-9 with TRBJ2-7; 9 positions agree with TRBD2. Germline trimming cut 5 bases from V and 7 bases from J; bases unmatched to any gene: 12. The germline CDR1 and CDR2 sequences are SEHNR and FQNEAQ (reference sequence). There are 15 residues in the CDR3. This CDR3 reads CASSIKGLAYEEQYF. CDR3 DNA: TGTGCCAGCAGCATAAAGGGACTAGCTTATGAGGAGCAGTACTTC.

This clone was observed a few times. CDR3 nucleotide sequence: TGTGCCAGCAGTAACTTAGCCAAAAACATTCAGTACTTC. Protein: CASSNLAKNIQYF. The V gene is TRBV28, the J gene TRBJ2-4; D uncertain. The length of the CDR3 is 13 residues. Germline CDR1 is MDHEN and CDR2 is SYDVKM. V lost 5 bases and J 0 bases, leaving 5 bases between the germline ends.

J is TRBJ1-2 and V is TRBV5-8; D may be TRBD1 (6 bases). The CDR3 consists of 14 residues. Germline V gene lookup returns CDR1 SGHTS and CDR2 YDEGEE. The V and J ends lost 3 bases and 5 bases respectively, with 14 bases between them. This CDR3 is CASSSDRNYYGYTF. Written as DNA, the CDR3 is TGTGCCAGCAGCTCCGACAGGAACTATTATGGCTACACCTTC. Together with reference TRBV5-8 and TRBJ1-2, the CDR3 gives the full variable domain: EAGVTQSPTHLIKTRGQQATLRCSPISGHTSVYWYQQALGLGLQFLLWYDEGEERNRGNFPPRFSGRQFPNYSSELNVNALELEDSALYLCASSSDRNYYGYTFGSGTRLTVV.

V and J are TRBV19 and TRBJ1-2; TRBD1 matches at 8 bases. CDR1 is LNHDA and CDR2 is SQIVND in the germline V gene (reference sequence). This CDR3 spans 14 amino acids. V gave up 6 bases and J gave up 7 bases; unmatched junction bases: 10. This CDR3 is CASSNRGRVSGYTF. The CDR3 bases are TGTGCCAGTAGCAACAGGGGGAGAGTTAGTGGCTACACCTTC.

The chain recombines TRBV5-6 with TRBJ1-5, with D possibly matching TRBD1 (6 bases). Trimming took off 4 bases at V and 4 bases at J, with 18 bases between the two ends. CDR1 and CDR2 (germline): SGHDT, YYEEEE. The CDR3 has 16 amino acids. This CDR3 reads CASSPKAGAQNQPQHF. CDR3 DNA: TGTGCCAGCAGCCCAAAAGCAGGGGCCCAGAATCAGCCCCAGCATTTT.

The J gene is TRBJ1-6, the V gene TRBV5-1; D might be TRBD1 (6 bases). CDR3 length: 15 residues. Germline CDR1 and CDR2: SGHRS and YFSETQ. With 2 bases removed from V and 8 bases from J, the gap between germline ends came to 14 bases. The DNA for the CDR3 is TGCGCCAGCAGCTTAGCAGGACAGATTTATTCACCCCTCCACTTT. Its protein is CASSLAGQIYSPLHF.

The chain recombines TRBV29-1 with TRBJ2-7; 10 positions agree with TRBD2. With V trimmed by 5 bases and J by 6 bases, 7 bases remained unmatched. This CDR3 is built from 13 residues. CDR1 and CDR2 (germline): SQVTM, ANQGSEA. The CDR3 DNA follows: TGCAGCGTTCAAGCGGGAGGGACTGGCGAGCAGTACTTC. Translated: CSVQAGGTGEQYF.

The chain recombines TRBV18 with TRBJ1-1, with unresolved D. This CDR3 region has 15 residues. The germline V gene has CDR1 KGHSH and CDR2 LQKENI. The germline V and J ends were trimmed by 1 base and 1 base, with 10 bases remaining between them. CDR3 protein: CASSPLPPGNTEAFF. CDR3 bases: TGTGCCAGCTCACCACTTCCTCCGGGGAACACTGAAGCTTTCTTT.

The chain is built from TRBV7-2 and TRBJ2-5; TRBD1 might be the D (6 bases). The germline V and J ends were trimmed by 8 bases and 3 bases, with 13 bases remaining between them. The CDR3 is made up of 13 amino acids. Germline V gene lookup returns CDR1 SGHTA and CDR2 FQGNSA. The CDR3 spells CASYGTNEETQYF. The CDR3 coding sequence is TGTGCCAGCTACGGGACAAATGAAGAGACCCAGTACTTC. Based on the CDR3 plus reference TRBV7-2 and TRBJ2-5, the full variable domain is GAGVSQSPSNKVTEKGKDVELRCDPISGHTALYWYRQSLGQGLEFLIYFQGNSAPDKSGLPSDRFSAERTGGSVSTLTIQRTQQEDSAVYLCASYGTNEETQYFGPGTRLLVL.

The chain combines TRBV30 with TRBJ1-5, with 11 bases that match TRBD1. The germline CDR1 and CDR2 sequences are GTSNPN and SVGIG (reference sequence). V gave up 3 bases and J gave up 0 bases; unmatched junction bases: 10. The CDR3 has 18 amino acids. The CDR3 loop is CAWRGQGGITDSNQPQHF. The CDR3 DNA reads as TGTGCCTGGAGGGGACAGGGGGGAATCACCGATAGCAATCAGCCCCAGCATTTT.

This clone appeared a single time. CDR3 bases: TGTGCCAGCAGCTTAGATTTGAATCCTATGAGCTCCTACAATGAGCAGTTCTTC. It yields the protein CASSLDLNPMSSYNEQFF. The chain uses TRBV11-2 and TRBJ2-1, with D unresolved. The germline V gene has CDR1 SGHAT and CDR2 FQNNGV. Trimming removed 0 bases at V and 0 bases at J, with 15 bases between. The CDR3 runs 18 residues.

This clone was recorded only once. The V gene is TRBV29-1, the J gene TRBJ2-1; 14 positions match TRBD2. Germline-derived CDR1 and CDR2 are SQVTM and ANQGSEA. V was clipped by 3 bases and J by 7 bases; unmatched bases: 11. The CDR3 sequence is 17 residues long. Written as DNA, the CDR3 is TGCAGCGTTGATCCTATTGGGACTAGCGGGAGTGGAAATGAGCAGTTCTTC. Translated: CSVDPIGTSGSGNEQFF.

CDR3 protein: CASSRPGQGFSNYGYTF. Here the CDR3 DNA reads TGTGCCAGCAGCCGGCCGGGACAGGGCTTTAGTAACTATGGCTACACCTTC. The chain couples TRBV7-2 to TRBJ1-2; 9 positions match TRBD1. Germline V gene lookup returns CDR1 SGHTA and CDR2 FQGNSA. There are 17 residues in the CDR3. With 5 bases clipped from V and 1 base from J, the junction kept 11 bases outside the gene matches.

The V call is TRBV9, the J call TRBJ1-5; 9 nucleotides agree with TRBD1. V shed 4 bases and J 3 bases; nucleotides not matched to a gene: 5. CDR1 is SGDLS and CDR2 is YYNGEE in the germline V gene. CDR3 length: 15 amino acids. The CDR3, as DNA: TGTGCCAGCAGCCTGGGACAGGGAATCAATCAGCCCCAGCATTTT. This encodes CASSLGQGINQPQHF.

The V and J genes are TRBV7-8 and TRBJ2-7; tentative D call: TRBD1 (6 bases). The CDR3 spans 14 residues. The V end was cut by 2 bases, the J end by 1 base, with 9 bases between. Looked up from germline, CDR1 is SGHVS and CDR2 is FQNEAQ. The CDR3 DNA is TGTGCCAGCAGCTTACAGGGGTATTCCTACGAGCAGTACTTC. This codes for CASSLQGYSYEQYF.

This clone was recorded a few times. The V gene is TRBV7-9, the J gene TRBJ2-1; D is unclear. This CDR3 region has 17 residues. With 4 bases removed from V and 2 bases from J, the gap between germline ends came to 18 bases. The germline V gene has CDR1 SEHNR and CDR2 FQNEAQ (reference sequence). The CDR3 DNA sequence: TGTGCCAGCAGCTACCGCTCCAGCCGACATACCTACAATGAGCAGTTCTTC. Amino acids: CASSYRSSRHTYNEQFF.

CDR3 protein: CASSQAQGASGNTIYF. CDR3 sequence (DNA): TGCGCCAGCAGCCAAGCTCAGGGGGCATCAGGAAACACCATATATTTT. This chain joins TRBV4-1 and TRBJ1-3, with 8 bases identical to TRBD1. Germline-derived CDR1 and CDR2 are MGHRA and YSYEKL. The ends lost 1 base at V and 4 bases at J; junction bases unmatched: 6. CDR3 size: 16 residues.

This clone was observed once. The genes are TRBV19 and TRBJ2-3; 8 nucleotides align to TRBD1. Germline lookup yields CDR1 LNHDA and CDR2 SQIVND (reference sequence). The length of the CDR3 is 14 residues. V trimming: 5 bases; J trimming: 5 bases; junction bases outside the gene matches: 6. CDR3 coding DNA: TGTGCCAGTAGTTGGGCAGGGGGCAAAGATACGCAGTATTTT. This translates into CASSWAGGKDTQYF. Drawing the rest from reference TRBV19 and TRBJ2-3, the complete variable domain is DGGITQSPKYLFRKEGQNVTLSCEQNLNHDAMYWYRQDPGQGLRLIYYSQIVNDFQKGDIAEGYSVSREKKESFPLTVTSAQKNPTAFYLCASSWAGGKDTQYFGPGTRLTVL.